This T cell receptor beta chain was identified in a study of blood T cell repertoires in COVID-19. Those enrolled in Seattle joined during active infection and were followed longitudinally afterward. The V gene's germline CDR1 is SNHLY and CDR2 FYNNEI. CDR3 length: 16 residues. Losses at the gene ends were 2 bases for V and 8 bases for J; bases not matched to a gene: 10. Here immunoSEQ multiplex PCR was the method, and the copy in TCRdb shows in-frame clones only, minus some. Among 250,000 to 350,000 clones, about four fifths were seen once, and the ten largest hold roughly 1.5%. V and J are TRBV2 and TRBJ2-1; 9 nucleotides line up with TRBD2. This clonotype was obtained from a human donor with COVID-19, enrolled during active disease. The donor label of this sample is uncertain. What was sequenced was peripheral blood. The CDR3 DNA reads TGTGCCAGCAGTGAATATAGCGGGAGTAGGTTCCATGAGCAGTTCTTC. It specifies CASSEYSGSRFHEQFF.